Following are 6 T cell receptor beta chains from one sample sequenced in a study of cytotoxic CD8 clonotypes in ibrutinib-treated CLL (TCRdb year 2021). The method behind the library was the immunoSEQ multiplex PCR assay. TCRdb mirrors the immuneACCESS table, restricted to in-frame sequences. Some clones are absent from its copies; in checked studies, under half trace to an unresolved V gene, and the reason for the others is unknown. Counted in this sample were fewer than 400,000 clones; 67% of them appeared once. Roughly 6.8% of the sample belongs to the ten largest clones. Sample: PBMCs, taken after 36 months of ibrutinib treatment. These TCRs come from a human donor with chronic lymphocytic leukemia.

V usage is TRBV4-1 and J usage is TRBJ2-2; 8 bases line up with TRBD1. The trim removed 3 bases at V and 0 bases at J, leaving 9 bases unmatched. CDR1 MGHRA and CDR2 YSYEKL come from the germline V gene. The CDR3 is 18 amino acids. CDR3 loop: CASSHPRQGSPNTGELFF. The CDR3 DNA follows: TGCGCCAGCAGCCATCCCAGACAGGGGTCACCGAACACCGGGGAGCTGTTTTTT.

The chain joins TRBV4-1 to TRBJ1-1; TRBD1 aligns across 8 bases. Germline V gene lookup returns CDR1 MGHRA and CDR2 YSYEKL. CDR3 size: 16 residues. V trimming: 0 bases; J trimming: 2 bases; junction bases outside the gene matches: 5. CDR3 nucleotide sequence: TGCGCCAGCAGCCAAGACAGGGGGCATGGAAACACTGAAGCTTTCTTT. This codes for CASSQDRGHGNTEAFF.

The CDR3 DNA sequence: TGCGCCAGCAGCTTGGTTTTAGCACAGGCGTACAATGAGCAGTTCTTC. Its translation is CASSLVLAQAYNEQFF. The gene calls are TRBV5-1 and TRBJ2-1, with D tentatively TRBD1 (5 bases). The V end lost 0 bases, the J end lost 4 bases, and 14 bases lay between the germline ends. CDR1 is SGHRS, CDR2 YFSETQ, per germline. The CDR3 is 16 amino acids.

The DNA of the CDR3 is TGTGCCAGTACCCCCGGGGGGCGAAGGGAGACCCAGTACTTC. Amino acid sequence: CASTPGGRRETQYF. The chain recombines TRBV19 with TRBJ2-5; possible D gene TRBD2, 7 bases. V lost 7 bases to trimming and J lost 5 bases, with 17 bases between them. CDR1 and CDR2 from the germline V gene are LNHDA and SQIVND (reference sequence). This CDR3 is built from 14 residues. Full variable domain (outside the CDR3, taken from reference TRBV19 and TRBJ2-5): DGGITQSPKYLFRKEGQNVTLSCEQNLNHDAMYWYRQDPGQGLRLIYYSQIVNDFQKGDIAEGYSVSREKKESFPLTVTSAQKNPTAFYLCASTPGGRRETQYFGPGTRLLVL.

This chain joins TRBV7-6 and TRBJ2-3, with TRBD2 matching over 8 bases. The CDR3 spans 15 residues. Germline CDR1 SGHVS, CDR2 FNYEAQ. Losses at the gene ends were 2 bases for V and 3 bases for J; bases not matched to a gene: 4. The DNA of the CDR3 is TGTGCCAGCAGCTTATATGGGACTAGGACAGATACGCAGTATTTT. Protein product: CASSLYGTRTDTQYF.

This chain uses TRBV18 with TRBJ2-1, with TRBD1 matching 9 bases. This CDR3 is built from 15 residues. From germline, CDR1 is KGHSH and CDR2 LQKENI. After removal of 2 bases from V and 3 bases from J, the junction contained 2 bases not matched to a gene. CDR3 nucleotide sequence: TGTGCCAGCTCACCAAGACAGGGGGACTACAATGAGCAGTTCTTC. It codes for CASSPRQGDYNEQFF.